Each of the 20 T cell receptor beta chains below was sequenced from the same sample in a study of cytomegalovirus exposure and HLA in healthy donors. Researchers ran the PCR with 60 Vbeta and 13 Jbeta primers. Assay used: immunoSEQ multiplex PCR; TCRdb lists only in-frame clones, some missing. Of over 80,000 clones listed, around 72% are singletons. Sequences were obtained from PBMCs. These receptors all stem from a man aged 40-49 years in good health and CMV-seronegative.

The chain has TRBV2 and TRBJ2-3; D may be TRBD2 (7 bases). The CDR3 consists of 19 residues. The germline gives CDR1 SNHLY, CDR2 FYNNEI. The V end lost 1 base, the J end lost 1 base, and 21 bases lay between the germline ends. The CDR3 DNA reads TGTGCCAGCAGTGAAGGGGCCCCCTTCGGAGGGGGGGGCACAGATACGCAGTATTTT. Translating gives CASSEGAPFGGGGTDTQYF.

The CDR3 sequence is CASSLAQANYYGYTF. CDR3 coding DNA: TGCGCCAGCAGCCTGGCCCAGGCAAACTACTATGGCTACACCTTC. The chain is built from TRBV4-1 and TRBJ1-2; no clear D gene. The ends were cut back, 4 bases at V and 3 bases at J, with 15 bases in the middle. CDR1 is MGHRA, CDR2 YSYEKL, per germline. This CDR3 has 15 residues.

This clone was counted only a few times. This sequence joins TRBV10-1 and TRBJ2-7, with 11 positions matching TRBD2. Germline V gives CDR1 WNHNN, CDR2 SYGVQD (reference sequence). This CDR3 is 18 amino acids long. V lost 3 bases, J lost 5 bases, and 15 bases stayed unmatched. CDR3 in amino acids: CASSDSSVAGGPTHEQYF. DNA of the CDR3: TGCGCCAGCAGTGATTCGTCGGTAGCGGGGGGGCCAACCCACGAGCAGTACTTC.

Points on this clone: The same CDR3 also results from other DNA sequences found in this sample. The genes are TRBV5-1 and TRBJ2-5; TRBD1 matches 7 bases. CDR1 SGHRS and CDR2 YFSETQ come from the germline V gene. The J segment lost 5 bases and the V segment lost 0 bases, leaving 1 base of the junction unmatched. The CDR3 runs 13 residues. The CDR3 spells CASSLGGGETQYF. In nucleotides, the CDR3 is TGCGCCAGCAGCTTGGGAGGGGGCGAGACCCAGTACTTC.

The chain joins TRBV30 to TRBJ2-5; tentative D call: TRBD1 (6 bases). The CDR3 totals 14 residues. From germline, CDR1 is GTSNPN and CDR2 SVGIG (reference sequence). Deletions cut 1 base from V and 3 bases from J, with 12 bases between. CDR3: CAWSEGGSKETQYF. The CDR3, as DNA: TGTGCCTGGAGTGAAGGGGGAAGTAAAGAGACCCAGTACTTC.

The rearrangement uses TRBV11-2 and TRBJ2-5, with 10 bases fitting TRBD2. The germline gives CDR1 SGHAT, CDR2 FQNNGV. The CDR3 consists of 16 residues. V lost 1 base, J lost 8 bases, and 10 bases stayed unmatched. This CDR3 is CASSLVWGSGGLTQYF. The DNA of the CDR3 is TGTGCCAGCAGCTTAGTATGGGGTAGCGGGGGGCTCACCCAGTACTTC.

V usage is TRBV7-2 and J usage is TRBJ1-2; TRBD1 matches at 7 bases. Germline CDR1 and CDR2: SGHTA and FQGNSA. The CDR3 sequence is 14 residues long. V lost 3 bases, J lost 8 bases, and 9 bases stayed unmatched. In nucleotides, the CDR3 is TGTGCCAGCAGCTTGACAGGGTCGGTTAGGGGCTACACCTTC. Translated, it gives CASSLTGSVRGYTF.

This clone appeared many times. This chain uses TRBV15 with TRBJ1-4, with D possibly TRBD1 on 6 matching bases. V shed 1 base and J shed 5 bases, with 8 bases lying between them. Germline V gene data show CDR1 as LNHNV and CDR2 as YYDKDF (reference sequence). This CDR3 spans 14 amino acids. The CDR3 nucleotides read TGTGCCACCAGCAGAGGCCAGGGGAATGAAAAACTGTTTTTT. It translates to CATSRGQGNEKLFF.

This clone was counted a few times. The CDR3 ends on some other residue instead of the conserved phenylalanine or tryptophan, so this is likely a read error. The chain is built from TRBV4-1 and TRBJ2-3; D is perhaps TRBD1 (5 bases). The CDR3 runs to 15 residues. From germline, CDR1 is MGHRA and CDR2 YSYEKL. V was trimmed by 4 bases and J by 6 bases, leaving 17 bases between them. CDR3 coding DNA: TGCGCCAGCAGCCGAGTCCCAGGGTTTCAGGATACGCAGTATGTT. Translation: CASSRVPGFQDTQYV.

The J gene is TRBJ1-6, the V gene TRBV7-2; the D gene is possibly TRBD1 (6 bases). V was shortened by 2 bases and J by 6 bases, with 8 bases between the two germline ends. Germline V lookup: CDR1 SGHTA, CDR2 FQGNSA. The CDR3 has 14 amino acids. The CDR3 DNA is TGTGCCAGCAGCTTAAGAGGGGGTAATTCACCCCTCCACTTT. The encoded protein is CASSLRGGNSPLHF.

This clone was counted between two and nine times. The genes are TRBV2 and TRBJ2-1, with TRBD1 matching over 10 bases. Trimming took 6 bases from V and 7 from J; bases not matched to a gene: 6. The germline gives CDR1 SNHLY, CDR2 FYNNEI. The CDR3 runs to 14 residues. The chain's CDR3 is CASRTTGGGNEQFF. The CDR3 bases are TGTGCCAGCAGGACGACAGGGGGCGGGAATGAGCAGTTCTTC.

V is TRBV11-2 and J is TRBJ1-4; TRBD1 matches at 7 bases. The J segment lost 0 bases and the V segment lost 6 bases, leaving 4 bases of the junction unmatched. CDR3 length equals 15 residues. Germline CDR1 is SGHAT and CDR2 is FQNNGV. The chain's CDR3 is CASSPGGPTNEKLFF. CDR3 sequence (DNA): TGTGCCAGCAGTCCAGGGGGGCCAACTAATGAAAAACTGTTTTTT.

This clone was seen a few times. The CDR3 DNA reads TGCGCCAGCAGCCCCCGGTCCGATGGCAATCAGCCCCAGCATTTT. Translating gives CASSPRSDGNQPQHF. The V call is TRBV4-3, the J call TRBJ1-5, with no clear D. The CDR3 runs to 15 residues. Germline CDR1 reads LGHNA; CDR2 reads YSLEER. The V end was cut by 4 bases, the J end by 2 bases, with 12 bases between.

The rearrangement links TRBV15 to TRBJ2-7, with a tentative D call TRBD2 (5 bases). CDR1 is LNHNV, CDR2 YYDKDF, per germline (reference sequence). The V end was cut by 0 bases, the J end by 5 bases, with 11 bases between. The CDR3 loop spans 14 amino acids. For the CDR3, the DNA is TGTGCCACCAGCAGAGATAAGAGGGCCAACGAGCAGTACTTC. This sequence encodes CATSRDKRANEQYF.

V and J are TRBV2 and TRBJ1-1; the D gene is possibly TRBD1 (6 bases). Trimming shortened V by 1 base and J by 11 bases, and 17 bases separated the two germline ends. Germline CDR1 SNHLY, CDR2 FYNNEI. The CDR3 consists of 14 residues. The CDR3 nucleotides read TGTGCCAGCAGTGAAGGGAGAGGGGCGAGGGGGGCTTTCTTT. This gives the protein CASSEGRGARGAFF. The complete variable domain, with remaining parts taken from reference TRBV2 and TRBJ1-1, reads EPEVTQTPSHQVTQMGQEVILRCVPISNHLYFYWYRQILGQKVEFLVSFYNNEISEKSEIFDDQFSVERPDGSNFTLKIRSTKLEDSAMYFCASSEGRGARGAFFGQGTRLTVV.

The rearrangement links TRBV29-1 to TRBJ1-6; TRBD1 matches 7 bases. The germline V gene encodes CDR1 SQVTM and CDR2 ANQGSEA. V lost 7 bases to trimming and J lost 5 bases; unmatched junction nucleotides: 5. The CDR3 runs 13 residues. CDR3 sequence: CSARDSNNSPLHF. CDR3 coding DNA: TGCAGCGCCCGGGACAGCAATAATTCACCCCTCCACTTT.

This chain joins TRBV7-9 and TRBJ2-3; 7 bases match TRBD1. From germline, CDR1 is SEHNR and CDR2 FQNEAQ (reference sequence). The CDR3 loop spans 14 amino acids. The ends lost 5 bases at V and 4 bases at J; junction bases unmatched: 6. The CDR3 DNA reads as TGTGCCAGCAGCGACACAGGGGTGGCAGATACGCAGTATTTT. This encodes CASSDTGVADTQYF.

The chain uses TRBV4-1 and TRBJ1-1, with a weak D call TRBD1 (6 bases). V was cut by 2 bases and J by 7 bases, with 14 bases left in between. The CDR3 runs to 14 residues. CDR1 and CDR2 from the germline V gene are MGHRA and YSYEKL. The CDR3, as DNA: TGCGCCAGCAGCCAACCGGGACACCGCTTTGAAGCTTTCTTT. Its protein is CASSQPGHRFEAFF.

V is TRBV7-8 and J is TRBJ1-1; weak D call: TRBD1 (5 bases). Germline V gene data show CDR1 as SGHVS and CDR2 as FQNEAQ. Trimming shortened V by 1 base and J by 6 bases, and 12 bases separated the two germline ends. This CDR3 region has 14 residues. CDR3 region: CASSLGGGVPEAFF. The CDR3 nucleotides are TGTGCCAGCAGCTTAGGGGGCGGTGTTCCTGAAGCTTTCTTT.

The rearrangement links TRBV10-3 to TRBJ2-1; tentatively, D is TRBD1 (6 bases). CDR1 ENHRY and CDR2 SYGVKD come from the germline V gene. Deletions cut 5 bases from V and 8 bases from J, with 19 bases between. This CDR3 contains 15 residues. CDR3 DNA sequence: TGTGCCATCAGTTCTCCGCCACAGGGTATCCATGAGCAGTTCTTC. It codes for CAISSPPQGIHEQFF.